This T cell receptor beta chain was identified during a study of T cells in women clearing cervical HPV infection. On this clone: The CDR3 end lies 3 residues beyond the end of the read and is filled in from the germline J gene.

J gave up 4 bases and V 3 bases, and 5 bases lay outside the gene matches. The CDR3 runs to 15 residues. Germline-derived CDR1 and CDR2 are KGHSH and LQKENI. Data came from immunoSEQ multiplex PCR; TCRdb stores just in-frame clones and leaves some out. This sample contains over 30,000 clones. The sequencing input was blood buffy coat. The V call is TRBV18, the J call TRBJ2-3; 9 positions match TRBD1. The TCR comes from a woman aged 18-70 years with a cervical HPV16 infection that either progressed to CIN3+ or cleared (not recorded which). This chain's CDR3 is CASSPRDRDSDTQYF. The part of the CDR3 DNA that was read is TGTGCCAGCTCACCCCGGGACAGGGATTCAGATACG.